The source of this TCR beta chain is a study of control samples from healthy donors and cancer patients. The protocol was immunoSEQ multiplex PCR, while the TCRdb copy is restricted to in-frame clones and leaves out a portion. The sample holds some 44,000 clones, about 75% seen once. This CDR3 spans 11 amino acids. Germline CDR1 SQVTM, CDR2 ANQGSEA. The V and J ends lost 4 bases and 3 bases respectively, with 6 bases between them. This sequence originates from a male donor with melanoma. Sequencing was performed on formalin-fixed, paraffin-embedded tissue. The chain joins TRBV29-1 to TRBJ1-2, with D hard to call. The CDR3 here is CSVGGYYGYTF. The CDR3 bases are TGCAGCGTTGGAGGGTACTATGGCTACACCTTC.